The rows below give T cell receptor beta chains drawn from one sample of a study of blood T cell repertoires in COVID-19. Sequenced by immunoSEQ multiplex PCR; TCRdb stores in-frame clones only, minus some. Among over 10,000 clones listed, roughly 80% were seen once. The sample comprised peripheral blood. The receptors stem from a man of 80 years or more with acute or convalescent COVID-19. CDR3s include the opening cysteine and the closing phenylalanine or tryptophan. D genes are given only for firm matches. The size of a clone is reported for some rows only, either as once, few or many, or as a class for expanded clones.

V	D	length	J	size	DNA	CDR3
TRBV7-9	.	12	TRBJ2-7	.	TGTGCCAGCAGCGAGTTCGACTACGAGCAGTACTTC	CASSEFDYEQYF
TRBV19	TRBD1	14	TRBJ1-1	.	TGTGCCAGTAGAAACCGGGACAGGAGTGCTGAAGCTTTCTTT	CASRNRDRSAEAFF
TRBV7-3	TRBD1	14	TRBJ2-2	.	TGTGCCAGCAGCTTAAACAGGGGGACCGGGGAGCTGTTTTTT	CASSLNRGTGELFF
TRBV7-9	TRBD1	15	TRBJ1-2	.	TGTGCCAGCAGCTCCGCCGGGACAGGGAAGCATGGCTACACCTTC	CASSSAGTGKHGYTF
TRBV5-4	.	13	TRBJ1-2	.	TGTGCCAGCAGCTCCGATAGCAGGGGTAGCTACACCTTC	CASSSDSRGSYTF
TRBV19	.	16	TRBJ2-6	.	TGTGCCAGTGGCAGCGCTACCCTCTCTGGGGCCAACGTCCTGACTTTC	CASGSATLSGANVLTF
TRBV7-3	.	17	TRBJ2-7	.	TGTGCCAGCAGCACGCCTACTTTACCCACCCCTTCCTACGAGCAGTACTTC	CASSTPTLPTPSYEQYF
TRBV30	TRBD1	16	TRBJ2-2	.	TGTGCCTGGAACCGGGACAGGGGGTTATACACCGGGGAGCTGTTTTTT	CAWNRDRGLYTGELFF
TRBV6-5	TRBD1	14	TRBJ1-2	.	TGTGCCAGCAGTTTCCAGGGGACAGGGGATGGCTACACCTTC	CASSFQGTGDGYTF
TRBV15	.	13	TRBJ1-6	.	TGTGCCACGGGGGGTAGAAAAAATTCACCCCTCCACTTT	CATGGRKNSPLHF
TRBV4-1	TRBD1	15	TRBJ1-2	.	TGCGCCAGCAGCCAAGCTACAGGGGAAAACTATGGCTACACCTTC	CASSQATGENYGYTF
TRBV28	.	15	TRBJ1-5	.	TGTGCCTGCCGGGACACCCTGAGTTCTAATCAGCCCCAGCATTTT	CACRDTLSSNQPQHF
TRBV5-1	TRBD1	12	TRBJ1-1	.	TGCGCCAGCTGGACAGGGAACACTGAAGCTTTCTTT	CASWTGNTEAFF
TRBV7-9	TRBD1	14	TRBJ2-2	.	TGTGCCAGCAGCTTACTACAGGGGGCAAGGGAGCTGTTTTTT	CASSLLQGARELFF
TRBV28	.	14	TRBJ2-1	.	TGTGCCAGCAGTTTAGGAGGGGAGTTGGGTGAGCAGTTCTTC	CASSLGGELGEQFF
TRBV7-3	.	16	TRBJ1-6	.	TGTGCCAGCAGCTTAAACGCACGGGACACCAATTCACCCCTCCACTTT	CASSLNARDTNSPLHF
TRBV9	.	16	TRBJ2-5	.	TGTGCCAGCAGCGTCTTCGGTAGCGGAGCTCAAGAGACCCAGTACTTC	CASSVFGSGAQETQYF
TRBV7-9	TRBD1	14	TRBJ1-2	.	TGTGCCAGCAGCTTATCGGACAGGTTAAATGGCTACACCTTC	CASSLSDRLNGYTF
TRBV20-1	.	11	TRBJ2-1	.	TGCAGTGCTATACACGGGGTGGAGCAGTTCTTC	CSAIHGVEQFF
TRBV2	TRBD2	15	TRBJ2-3	.	TGTGCCAGCAGTGGCTGGGCTAGCGGCTCAGATACGCAGTATTTT	CASSGWASGSDTQYF
TRBV21-1	.	15	TRBJ2-5	.	TGTGCCAGCAGCCTCCGAGGGGGATTGGGAGAGACCCAGTACTTC	CASSLRGGLGETQYF
TRBV25-1	.	14	TRBJ2-5	once	TGTGCCAGCAGTGATGTGGGGCCCCAAGAGACCCAGTACTTC	CASSDVGPQETQYF
TRBV19	.	13	TRBJ2-2	.	TGTGCCAGTAGTATAGACCACACCTCGGAGCTGTTTTTT	CASSIDHTSELFF
TRBV18	TRBD2	18	TRBJ2-2	.	TGTGCCAGCTCACCACAGGGACGGCGGGAGGCATACACCGGGGAGCTGTTTTTT	CASSPQGRREAYTGELFF
TRBV18	TRBD1	15	TRBJ2-7	once	TGTGCCAGCTCACCGCGCGGGACAGGGTCCTACGAGCAGTACTTC	CASSPRGTGSYEQYF
TRBV7-3	.	15	TRBJ2-2	.	TGTGCCAGCAGCTTAGCGGGCCTGAACACCGGGGAGCTGTTTTTT	CASSLAGLNTGELFF
TRBV5-6	TRBD2	16	TRBJ2-5	.	TGTGCCAGCAGCTTGGAGGGACTAGCGGGGGTAGAGACCCAGTACTTC	CASSLEGLAGVETQYF
TRBV5-1	.	14	TRBJ2-3	.	TGCGCCAGCAGCGCGGCAGATATCACAGATACGCAGTATTTT	CASSAADITDTQYF
TRBV5-6	TRBD1	16	TRBJ2-1	.	TGTGCCAGCAGCTTACCGACAGGGAGCTCCTACAATGAGCAGTTCTTC	CASSLPTGSSYNEQFF